This TCR beta chain was found in a study of cytomegalovirus exposure and HLA in healthy donors. Study-level results: Presence/absence analyses took donor sequencing depth as roughly uniform. A prior analysis recorded that most TCR beta V segments were productive about 87% or about 30% of the time.

Amplification used 60 Vbeta primers and 13 Jbeta primers. Sequenced by immunoSEQ multiplex PCR; TCRdb stores in-frame clones only, minus some. This table has some 120,000 clones, roughly 74% appearing once. This CDR3 is built from 14 residues. CDR1 and CDR2 from the germline V gene are MDHEN and SYDVKM. About this clone: Its antigen is not identified. At one of its ends the junction is not consistent with the germline gene, which may arise from a read error.

The chain carries TRBV28 and TRBJ1-5; D is unresolved. This receptor was obtained from a man in his forties in good health and CMV-seropositive. Sequencing input: PBMCs. The CDR3 loop reads CASRKRDSNRPQHF. CDR3 nucleotide sequence: TGTGCCAGCAGAAAAAGAGATAGCAATCGGCCCCAGCATTTT.